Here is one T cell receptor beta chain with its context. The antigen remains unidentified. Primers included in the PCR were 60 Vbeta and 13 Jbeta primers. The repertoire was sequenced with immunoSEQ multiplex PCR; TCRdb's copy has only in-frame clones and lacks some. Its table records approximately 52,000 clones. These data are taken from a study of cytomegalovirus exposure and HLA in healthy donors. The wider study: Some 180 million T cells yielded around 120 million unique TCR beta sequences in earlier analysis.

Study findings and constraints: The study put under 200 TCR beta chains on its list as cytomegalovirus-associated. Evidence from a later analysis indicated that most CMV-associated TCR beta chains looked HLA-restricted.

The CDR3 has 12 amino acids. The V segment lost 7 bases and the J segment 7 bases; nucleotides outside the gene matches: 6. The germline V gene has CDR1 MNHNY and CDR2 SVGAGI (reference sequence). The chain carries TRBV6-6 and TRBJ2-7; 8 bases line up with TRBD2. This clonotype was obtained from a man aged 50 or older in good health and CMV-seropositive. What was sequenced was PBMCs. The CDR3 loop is CASTAGVVEQYF. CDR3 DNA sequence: TGTGCCAGCACAGCGGGAGTGGTAGAGCAGTACTTC.